This TCR beta chain is from a study of blood T cell repertoires in COVID-19. As for the study in general: PBMCs, B-cell-depleted T cells, or T cells were the source of the cDNA or gDNA that made up the material.

The length of the CDR3 is 16 residues. Trimming cost V 4 bases and J 5 bases; bases outside gene matches: 10. CDR1 LNHDA and CDR2 SQIVND come from the germline V gene (reference sequence). The assay was immunoSEQ multiplex PCR, and TCRdb's table has in-frame clones only and misses some. Of more than 200,000 clones listed, about 88% are singletons. The chain employs TRBV19 and TRBJ2-1; 8 bases match TRBD2. The TCR was taken from a man between 65 and 85 years old with acute or convalescent COVID-19. The sample comprised peripheral blood. The CDR3 DNA reads as TGTGCCAGTAGTAAGTCACGGACTAGCAGAAACAATGAGCAGTTCTTC. It yields the protein CASSKSRTSRNNEQFF.